This T cell receptor beta chain is from a study of blood T cells in healthy people across ages. The second PCR ran about 6 to 12 cycles with a sample-barcoded 5' primer and J-beta primers. TCRdb redid the calling of the 5' RACE reads with MiXCR, one entry per CDR3 protein. The top ten hold 20% to 25% of the sample, which has around 500,000 distinct CDR3 sequences, 40% to 50% seen once. Study-wide results and caveats: Unsorted PBMCs blocked a conclusive comparison of naive and antigen-experienced cells.

The CDR3 has 17 amino acids. CDR1 and CDR2 (germline): SGDLS, YYNGEE. Trimming at V came to 3 bases and at J to 3 bases, leaving 12 bases not matched to a gene. Notes on this clonotype: No antigen is known for it.

The clonotype comes from a man at least 80 years old in good health. The chain has TRBV9 and TRBJ1-1, with 9 bases identical to TRBD1. What was sequenced was blood. The CDR3 DNA sequence: TGTGCCAGCAGCGCAAAGGGGGACAGGGTAAGGGACACTGAAGCTTTCTTT. Residues: CASSAKGDRVRDTEAFF.